This T cell receptor (beta chain) appears in the sequencing data of a study of early T cells in non-severe SARS-CoV-2 infection. Study observations and caveats: Sequences matched to VDJdb favored anti-spike CD8 responses, while private and CD4 specificities were missed.

Researchers attached unique molecular identifiers to individual cDNA molecules. TCRdb analysed the 5' RACE reads with MiXCR anew, one entry per CDR3 protein. This sample has about 60,000 distinct CDR3 sequences; 9.5% to 15% occur once, and the top ten carry over 3%. This clonotype was found many times. The antigen is not known. Germline CDR1 is SGHNT and CDR2 is YYREEE (reference sequence). The CDR3 loop spans 16 amino acids. The trim removed 3 bases at V and 1 base at J, leaving 2 bases unmatched. Material: whole blood. This receptor was obtained from an adult who was a healthcare worker with PCR-confirmed SARS-CoV-2 infection or an uninfected control (not recorded which). This sequence joins TRBV5-4 and TRBJ2-2; 11 nucleotides line up with TRBD2. Here the CDR3 reads CASSSGTSGNTGELFF. CDR3 nucleotide sequence: TGTGCCAGCAGCTCCGGGACTAGCGGGAACACCGGGGAGCTGTTTTTT.